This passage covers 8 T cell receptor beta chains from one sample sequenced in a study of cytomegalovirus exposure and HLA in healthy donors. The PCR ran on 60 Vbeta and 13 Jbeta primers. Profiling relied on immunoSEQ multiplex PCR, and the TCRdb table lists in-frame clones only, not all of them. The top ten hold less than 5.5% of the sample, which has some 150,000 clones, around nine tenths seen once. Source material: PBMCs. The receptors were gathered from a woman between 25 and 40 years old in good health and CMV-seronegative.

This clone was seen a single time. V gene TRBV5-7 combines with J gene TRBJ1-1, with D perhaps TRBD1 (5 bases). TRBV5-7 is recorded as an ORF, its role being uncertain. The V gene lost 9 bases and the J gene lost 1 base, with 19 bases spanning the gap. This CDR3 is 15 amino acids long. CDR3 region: CATPRQGLSNTEAFF. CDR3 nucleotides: TGTGCCACGCCTCGCCAGGGACTCTCGAACACTGAAGCTTTCTTT.

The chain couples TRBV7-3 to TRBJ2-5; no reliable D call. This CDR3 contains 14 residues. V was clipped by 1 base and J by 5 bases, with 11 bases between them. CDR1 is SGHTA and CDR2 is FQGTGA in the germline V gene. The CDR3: CASSLMSGDETQYF. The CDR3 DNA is TGTGCCAGCAGCTTAATGTCGGGTGATGAGACCCAGTACTTC.

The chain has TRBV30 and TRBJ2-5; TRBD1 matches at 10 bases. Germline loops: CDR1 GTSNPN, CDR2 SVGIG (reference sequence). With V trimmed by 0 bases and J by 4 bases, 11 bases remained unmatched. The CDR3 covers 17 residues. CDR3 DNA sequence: TGTGCCTGGAGTGTACTGTCCCCGGGACAGGGGATAGAGACCCAGTACTTC. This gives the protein CAWSVLSPGQGIETQYF. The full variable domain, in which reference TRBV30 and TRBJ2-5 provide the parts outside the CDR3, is SQTIHQWPATLVQPVGSPLSLECTVEGTSNPNLYWYRQAAGRGLQLLFYSVGIGQISSEVPQNLSASRPQDRQFILSSKKLLLSDSGFYLCAWSVLSPGQGIETQYFGPGTRLLVL.

CDR3 amino acids: CASSLSGTGGYNEQFF. DNA for the CDR3: TGTGCCAGCAGCCTATCCGGGACAGGGGGTTACAATGAGCAGTTCTTC. This chain uses TRBV7-3 with TRBJ2-1, with 11 bases identical to TRBD1. CDR3 length: 16 amino acids. V shed 5 bases, J shed 4 bases, and the junction held 7 bases outside the gene matches. CDR1 SGHTA and CDR2 FQGTGA come from the germline V gene.

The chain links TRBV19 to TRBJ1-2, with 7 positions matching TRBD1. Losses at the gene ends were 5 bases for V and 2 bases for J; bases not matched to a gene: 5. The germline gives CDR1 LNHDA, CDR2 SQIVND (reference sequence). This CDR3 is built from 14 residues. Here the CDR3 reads CASSADRWNYGYTF. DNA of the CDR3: TGTGCCAGTAGTGCGGACAGGTGGAACTATGGCTACACCTTC.

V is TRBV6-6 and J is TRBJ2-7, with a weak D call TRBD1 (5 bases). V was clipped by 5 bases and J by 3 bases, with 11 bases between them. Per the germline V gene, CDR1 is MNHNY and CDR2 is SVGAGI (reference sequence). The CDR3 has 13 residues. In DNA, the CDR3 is TGTGCCAGCAGTCCCGACAGAATCTACGAGCAGTACTTC. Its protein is CASSPDRIYEQYF.

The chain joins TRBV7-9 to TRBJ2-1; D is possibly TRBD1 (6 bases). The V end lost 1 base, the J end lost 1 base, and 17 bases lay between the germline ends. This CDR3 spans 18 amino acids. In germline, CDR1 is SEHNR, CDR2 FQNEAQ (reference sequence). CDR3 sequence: CASSLGARVRGSYNEQFF. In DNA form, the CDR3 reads TGTGCCAGCAGCTTAGGAGCCAGGGTCAGGGGTTCCTACAATGAGCAGTTCTTC.

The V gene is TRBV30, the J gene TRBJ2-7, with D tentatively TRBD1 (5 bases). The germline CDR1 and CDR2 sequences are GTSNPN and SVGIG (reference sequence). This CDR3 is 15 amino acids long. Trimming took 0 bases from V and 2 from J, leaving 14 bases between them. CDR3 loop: CAWSVGATSTYEQYF. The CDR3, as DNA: TGTGCCTGGAGTGTTGGGGCCACCTCGACCTACGAGCAGTACTTC.